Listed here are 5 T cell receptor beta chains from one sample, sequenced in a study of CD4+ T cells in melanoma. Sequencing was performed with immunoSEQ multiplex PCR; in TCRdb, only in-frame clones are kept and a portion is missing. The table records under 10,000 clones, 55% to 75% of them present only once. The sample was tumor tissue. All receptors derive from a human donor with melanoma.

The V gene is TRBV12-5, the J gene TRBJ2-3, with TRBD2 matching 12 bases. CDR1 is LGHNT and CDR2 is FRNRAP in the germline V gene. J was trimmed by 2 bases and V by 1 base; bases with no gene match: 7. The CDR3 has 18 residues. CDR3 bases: TGTGCTAGTGGTTTGGAACAAAGACTAGCGGGGGCCACAGATACGCAGTATTTT. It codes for CASGLEQRLAGATDTQYF. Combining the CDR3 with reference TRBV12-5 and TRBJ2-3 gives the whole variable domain DARVTQTPRHKVTEMGQEVTMRCQPILGHNTVFWYRQTMMQGLELLAYFRNRAPLDDSGMPKDRFSAEMPDATLATLKIQPSEPRDSAVYFCASGLEQRLAGATDTQYFGPGTRLTVL.

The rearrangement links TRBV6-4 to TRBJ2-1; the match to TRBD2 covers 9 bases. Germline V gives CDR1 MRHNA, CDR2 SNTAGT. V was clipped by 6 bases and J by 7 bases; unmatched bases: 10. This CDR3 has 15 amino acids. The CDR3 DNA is TGTGCCAGCAGCTTAGGGGCGGGGGGGCCAAATGAGCAGTTCTTC. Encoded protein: CASSLGAGGPNEQFF.

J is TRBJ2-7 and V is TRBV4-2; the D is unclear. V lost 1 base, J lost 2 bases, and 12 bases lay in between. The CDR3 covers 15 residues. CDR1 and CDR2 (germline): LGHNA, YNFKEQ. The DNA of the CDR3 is TGTGCCAGCAGCCAAGTGGGTGTTGCCCCCTACGAGCAGTACTTC. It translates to CASSQVGVAPYEQYF.

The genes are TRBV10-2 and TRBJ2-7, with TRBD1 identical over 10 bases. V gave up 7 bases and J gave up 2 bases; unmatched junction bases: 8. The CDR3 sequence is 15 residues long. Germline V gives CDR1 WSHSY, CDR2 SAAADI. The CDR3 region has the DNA TGCGCCAGCACTGACCCCGGGACAGGGGCCTACGAGCAGTACTTC. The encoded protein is CASTDPGTGAYEQYF.

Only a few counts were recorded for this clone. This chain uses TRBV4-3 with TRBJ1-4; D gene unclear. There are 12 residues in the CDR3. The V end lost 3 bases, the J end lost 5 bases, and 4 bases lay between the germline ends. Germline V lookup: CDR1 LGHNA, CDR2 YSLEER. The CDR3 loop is CASSQRNEKLFF. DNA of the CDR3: TGCGCCAGCAGCCAGAGGAATGAAAAACTGTTTTTT.